Each of the 18 T cell receptor beta chains below was sequenced from the same sample in a study of T cells after somatic rescue of genetic block. The protocol was immunoSEQ multiplex PCR, while the TCRdb copy is restricted to in-frame clones and leaves out a portion. The sample shows around 70,000 clones, around 93% of them seen only once. The sequencing input was peripheral blood mononuclear cells (PBMCs). These receptor sequences come from a man between 35 and 55 years old.

The rearrangement joins TRBV18 to TRBJ1-5; 8 bases are a match to TRBD1. The germline V gene encodes CDR1 KGHSH and CDR2 LQKENI. The CDR3 loop spans 14 amino acids. Trimming at V came to 6 bases and at J to 4 bases, leaving 5 bases not matched to a gene. The CDR3 region has the DNA TGTGCCAGCTCCCTGGGACAGGAGAATCAGCCCCAGCATTTT. Amino acids: CASSLGQENQPQHF. Variable domain in full (rest from reference TRBV18 and TRBJ1-5): NAGVMQNPRHLVRRRGQEARLRCSPMKGHSHVYWYRQLPEEGLKFMVYLQKENIIDESGMPKERFSAEFPKEGPSILRIQQVVRGDSAAYFCASSLGQENQPQHFGDGTRLSIL.

The V call is TRBV7-2, the J call TRBJ1-4; D uncertain. This CDR3 spans 15 amino acids. V shed 1 base and J shed 5 bases, with 11 bases lying between them. Germline-derived CDR1 and CDR2 are SGHTA and FQGNSA. The CDR3, as DNA: TGTGCCAGCAGCTTAGGTCAGGTGGTAAATGAAAAACTGTTTTTT. This encodes CASSLGQVVNEKLFF. The full variable domain, completed using reference TRBV7-2 and TRBJ1-4, is GAGVSQSPSNKVTEKGKDVELRCDPISGHTALYWYRQSLGQGLEFLIYFQGNSAPDKSGLPSDRFSAERTGGSVSTLTIQRTQQEDSAVYLCASSLGQVVNEKLFFGSGTQLSVL.

J is TRBJ2-1 and V is TRBV27; 13 positions agree with TRBD2. This CDR3 has 16 residues. In germline, CDR1 is MNHEY, CDR2 SMNVEV (reference sequence). Germline trimming cut 6 bases from V and 8 bases from J; bases unmatched to any gene: 10. The chain's CDR3 is CASSILAGGPQDEQFF. CDR3 bases: TGTGCCAGCAGCATACTAGCGGGAGGGCCTCAGGATGAGCAGTTCTTC.

The chain employs TRBV10-2 and TRBJ2-7; tentatively, D is TRBD1 (5 bases). Germline assignment: CDR1 WSHSY and CDR2 SAAADI. CDR3 size: 13 residues. Trimming left V 5 bases short and J 2 bases short, with 10 bases between. The CDR3 is CASSQAGTYEQYF. The CDR3 DNA follows: TGCGCCAGCAGTCAAGCAGGGACCTACGAGCAGTACTTC.

The gene calls are TRBV9 and TRBJ2-1, with TRBD2 matching over 15 bases. Looked up from germline, CDR1 is SGDLS and CDR2 is YYNGEE. V lost 3 bases, J lost 7 bases, and 5 bases stayed unmatched. CDR3 length equals 16 residues. The DNA for the CDR3 is TGTGCCAGCAGCGGGGGACTAGCGGGAGGAATTAATGAGCAGTTCTTC. Translated, it gives CASSGGLAGGINEQFF.

The DNA for the CDR3 is TGCGCCAGCAGCGTCGGACAGGAAAACACTGAAGCTTTCTTT. This sequence encodes CASSVGQENTEAFF. This rearrangement joins TRBV5-1 to TRBJ1-1, with TRBD1 matching over 7 bases. The CDR3 loop spans 14 amino acids. V shed 4 bases, J shed 2 bases, and the junction held 5 bases outside the gene matches. Germline CDR1 SGHRS, CDR2 YFSETQ.

The J gene is TRBJ2-7, the V gene TRBV5-6; TRBD1 matches at 7 bases. This CDR3 comprises 15 residues. V lost 5 bases, J lost 2 bases, and 10 bases stayed unmatched. Germline V gene sequence: CDR1 SGHDT, CDR2 YYEEEE. For the CDR3, the DNA is TGTGCCAGCAGATTCCGGGGCAGGGGGACCTACGAGCAGTACTTC. Residues: CASRFRGRGTYEQYF.

The V and J genes are TRBV19 and TRBJ2-2; tentatively, D is TRBD1 (5 bases). The CDR3 has 14 amino acids. V dropped 4 bases and J dropped 5 bases, with 11 bases sitting between them. Germline values: CDR1 LNHDA, CDR2 SQIVND (reference sequence). CDR3 amino acids: CASSTGQGTGELFF. CDR3 sequence (DNA): TGTGCCAGTAGTACCGGGCAGGGTACCGGGGAGCTGTTTTTT.

The chain recombines TRBV5-8 with TRBJ2-1; D is possibly TRBD2 (6 bases). The CDR3 is made up of 13 amino acids. Trimming stripped 0 bases from V and 8 bases from J, with 9 bases between. CDR1 and CDR2 (germline): SGHTS, YDEGEE. DNA for the CDR3: TGTGCCAGCAGCTTGGCCGGGGACTATGAGCAGTTCTTC. This gives the protein CASSLAGDYEQFF.

The chain employs TRBV19 and TRBJ2-7; 7 positions match TRBD2. V lost 3 bases to trimming and J lost 2 bases; unmatched junction nucleotides: 13. The CDR3 spans 17 residues. The germline V gene encodes CDR1 LNHDA and CDR2 SQIVND (reference sequence). In DNA, the CDR3 is TGTGCCAGTAGTATCCCCCCCGCCGGGAGGCCAACCTACGAGCAGTACTTC. It encodes CASSIPPAGRPTYEQYF.

This rearrangement joins TRBV9 to TRBJ2-4; 15 positions agree with TRBD2. Per the germline V gene, CDR1 is SGDLS and CDR2 is YYNGEE. The V segment lost 0 bases and the J segment 3 bases; nucleotides outside the gene matches: 7. The CDR3 extends over 19 amino acids. As DNA, the CDR3 is TGTGCCAGCAGCGTAGCCGGGACTAGCGGGAGGATGGTCAAAAACATTCAGTACTTC. Its translation: CASSVAGTSGRMVKNIQYF.

The chain has TRBV9 and TRBJ2-4, with 8 bases that match TRBD2. V shed 2 bases and J 10 bases; nucleotides not matched to a gene: 8. The germline V gene has CDR1 SGDLS and CDR2 YYNGEE. CDR3 length: 14 amino acids. CDR3: CASSVLGTSGIQYF. The DNA of the CDR3 is TGTGCCAGCAGCGTTCTCGGGACTAGTGGTATTCAGTACTTC.

The chain has TRBV9 and TRBJ2-1; no clear D gene. The germline CDR1 and CDR2 sequences are SGDLS and YYNGEE. This CDR3 comprises 13 residues. Between the trimmed V and J ends, which lost 0 bases and 8 bases, there was a span of 9 bases. In DNA, the CDR3 is TGTGCCAGCAGCGTAGAGCCCCGGCATGAGCAGTTCTTC. Its protein product is CASSVEPRHEQFF.

The chain combines TRBV19 with TRBJ1-6; maybe TRBD1 (5 bases). Germline V gene lookup returns CDR1 LNHDA and CDR2 SQIVND (reference sequence). The CDR3 extends over 14 amino acids. Trimming took 5 bases from V and 10 from J, leaving 15 bases between them. CDR3 nucleotide sequence: TGTGCCAGTAGTCCCGCCAGGGAGGGGTCACCCCTCCACTTT. It specifies CASSPAREGSPLHF.

V is TRBV5-1 and J is TRBJ2-2; 9 bases are a match to TRBD1. Germline loops: CDR1 SGHRS, CDR2 YFSETQ. This CDR3 spans 16 amino acids. The V segment lost 3 bases and the J segment 6 bases; nucleotides outside the gene matches: 9. CDR3 bases: TGCGCCAGCAGCTCCCCCGGGACAGGGTTCGCCGGGGAGCTGTTTTTT. This sequence encodes CASSSPGTGFAGELFF. The full variable domain, its missing parts supplied by reference TRBV5-1 and TRBJ2-2, is KAGVTQTPRYLIKTRGQQVTLSCSPISGHRSVSWYQQTPGQGLQFLFEYFSETQRNKGNFPGRFSGRQFSNSRSEMNVSTLELGDSALYLCASSSPGTGFAGELFFGEGSRLTVL.

CDR3 sequence (DNA): TGCAGTGGAGCGGGAGGAGACGAGCAGTACTTC. Protein sequence: CSGAGGDEQYF. The J gene is TRBJ2-7, the V gene TRBV20-1; 9 bases are a match to TRBD2. The CDR3 runs to 11 residues. Germline lookup yields CDR1 DFQATT and CDR2 SNEGSKA (reference sequence). J lost 5 bases, V lost 7 bases, and 3 bases had no gene match.

V and J are TRBV2 and TRBJ2-3, with 14 bases that match TRBD2. The CDR3 consists of 15 residues. The ends lost 6 bases at V and 5 bases at J; junction bases unmatched: 4. Looked up from germline, CDR1 is SNHLY and CDR2 is FYNNEI. This CDR3 reads CASRAGLAGVDTQYF. CDR3 in DNA: TGTGCCAGCAGGGCGGGACTAGCGGGAGTAGATACGCAGTATTTT.

This sequence joins TRBV10-3 and TRBJ2-1; the match to TRBD2 covers 7 bases. Per germline, CDR1 ENHRY and CDR2 SYGVKD. V shed 6 bases and J 8 bases; nucleotides not matched to a gene: 16. The CDR3 loop spans 16 amino acids. The CDR3 DNA follows: TGTGCCATCAGGGCCGAGTATTGGACTAGTGTTTATGAGCAGTTCTTC. Protein sequence: CAIRAEYWTSVYEQFF.